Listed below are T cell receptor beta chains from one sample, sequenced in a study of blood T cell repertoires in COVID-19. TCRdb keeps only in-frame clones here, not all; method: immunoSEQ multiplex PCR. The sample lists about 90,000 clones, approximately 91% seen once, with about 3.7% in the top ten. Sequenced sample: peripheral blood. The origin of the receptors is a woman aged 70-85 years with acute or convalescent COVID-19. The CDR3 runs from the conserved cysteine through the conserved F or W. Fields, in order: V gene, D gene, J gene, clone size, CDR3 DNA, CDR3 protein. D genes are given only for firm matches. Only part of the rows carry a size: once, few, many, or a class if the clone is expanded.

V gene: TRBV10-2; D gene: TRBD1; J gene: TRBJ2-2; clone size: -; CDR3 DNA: TGCGCCAGCACGGCGACAGGGGAGCGGTTTTTT; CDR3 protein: CASTATGERFF
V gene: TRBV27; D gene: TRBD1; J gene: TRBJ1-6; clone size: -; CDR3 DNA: TGTGCCAGCAGTCCTACGACAGGGGAAAATTCACCCCTCCACTTT; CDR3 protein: CASSPTTGENSPLHF
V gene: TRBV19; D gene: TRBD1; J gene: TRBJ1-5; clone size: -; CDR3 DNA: TGTGCCAGTAGTAGCAGGGGGCAGCCCCAGCATTTT; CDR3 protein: CASSSRGQPQHF
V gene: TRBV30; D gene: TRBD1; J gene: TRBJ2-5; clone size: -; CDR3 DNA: TGTGCCTGGAGTGGGAGAGGGGGCTTATGGGAGACCCAGTACTTC; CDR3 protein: CAWSGRGGLWETQYF
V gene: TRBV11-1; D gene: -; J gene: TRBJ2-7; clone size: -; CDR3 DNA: TGTGCCAGCAGCTCCCCGGGGGAGCAGTACTTC; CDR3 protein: CASSSPGEQYF
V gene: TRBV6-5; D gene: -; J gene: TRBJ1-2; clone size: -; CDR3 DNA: TGTGCCAGCAGTTACGGGGAGGTGGAAGGCTACACCTTC; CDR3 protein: CASSYGEVEGYTF
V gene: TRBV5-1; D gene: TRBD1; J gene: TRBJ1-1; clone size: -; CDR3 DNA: TGCGCCAGCAGCTTGGATTTCGGCAGGGGGATTGCTGAAGCTTTCTTT; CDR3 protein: CASSLDFGRGIAEAFF
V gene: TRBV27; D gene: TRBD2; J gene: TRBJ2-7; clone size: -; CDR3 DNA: TGTGCCAGCAGTTCCCCCGCAGCGGGAGGCTACGAGCAGTACTTC; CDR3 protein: CASSSPAAGGYEQYF
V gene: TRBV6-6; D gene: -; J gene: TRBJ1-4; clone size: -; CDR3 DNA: TGTGCCAGCAGTCCCTGGGAGGGAAAACTGTTTTTT; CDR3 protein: CASSPWEGKLFF
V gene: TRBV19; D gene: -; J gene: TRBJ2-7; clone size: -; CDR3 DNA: TGTGCCAGTATGATGGGGGACGGGAGCTCCTACGAGCAGTACTTC; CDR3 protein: CASMMGDGSSYEQYF
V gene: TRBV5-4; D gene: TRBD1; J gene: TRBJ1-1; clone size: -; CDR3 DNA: TGTGCCAGCAGCTTGCGACAGGGCAGTGGCACTGAAGCTTTCTTT; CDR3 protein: CASSLRQGSGTEAFF
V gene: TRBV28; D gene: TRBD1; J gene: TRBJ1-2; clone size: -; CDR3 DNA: TGTGCCAGCAGTCCATTCCGGGACAGGCCTACTTATGGCTACACCTTC; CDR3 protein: CASSPFRDRPTYGYTF
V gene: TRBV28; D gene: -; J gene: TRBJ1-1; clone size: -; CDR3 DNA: TGTGCCAGCAGTTCTAGCTACACTGAAGCTTTCTTT; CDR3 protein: CASSSSYTEAFF
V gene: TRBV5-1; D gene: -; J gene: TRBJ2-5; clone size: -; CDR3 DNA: TGCGCCAGCAGCCCCGACCAAGAGACCCAGTACTTC; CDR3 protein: CASSPDQETQYF
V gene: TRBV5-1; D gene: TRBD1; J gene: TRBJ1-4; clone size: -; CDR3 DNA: TGCGCCAGCAGCTTGGGGGACAGACAGGCAACTAATGAAAAACTGTTTTTT; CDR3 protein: CASSLGDRQATNEKLFF
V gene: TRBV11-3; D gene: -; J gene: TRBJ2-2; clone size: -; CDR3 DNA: TGTGCCAGCAGTCAACAGAGCACGAACACCGGGGAGCTGTTTTTT; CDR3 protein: CASSQQSTNTGELFF
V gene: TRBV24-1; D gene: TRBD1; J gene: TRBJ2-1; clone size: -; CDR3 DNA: TGTGCCACCAGTGACACCGGGACAGGGAGATATGAGCAGTTCTTC; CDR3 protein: CATSDTGTGRYEQFF
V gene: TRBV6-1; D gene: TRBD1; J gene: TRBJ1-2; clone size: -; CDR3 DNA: TGTGCCAGCAGTTTTCAACCGGACAGGGGGAACGGCTACACCTTC; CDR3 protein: CASSFQPDRGNGYTF
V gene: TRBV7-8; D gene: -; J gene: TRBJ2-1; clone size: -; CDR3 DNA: TGTGCCAGCAGCTATAACACTAGGGGGCGGGGAGCAAACAATGAGCAGTTCTTC; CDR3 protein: CASSYNTRGRGANNEQFF
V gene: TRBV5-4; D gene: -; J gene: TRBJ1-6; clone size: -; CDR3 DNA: TGTGCCAGCGGGGGTGGAGGGGTAAGAAATTCACCCCTCCACTTT; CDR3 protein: CASGGGGVRNSPLHF
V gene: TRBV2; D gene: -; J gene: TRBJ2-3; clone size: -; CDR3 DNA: TGTGCCAGCAGTGCAGGGGTTAGCACAGATACGCAGTATTTT; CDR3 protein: CASSAGVSTDTQYF
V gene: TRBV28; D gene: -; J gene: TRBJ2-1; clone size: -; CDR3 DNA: TGTGCCAGCAGCGGACAGCCTTATTACAATGAGCAGTTCTTC; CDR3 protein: CASSGQPYYNEQFF
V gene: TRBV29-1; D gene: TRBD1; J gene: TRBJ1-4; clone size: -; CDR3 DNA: TGCAGCGTTCCTCGACAGGGAACTAATGAAAAACTGTTTTTT; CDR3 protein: CSVPRQGTNEKLFF
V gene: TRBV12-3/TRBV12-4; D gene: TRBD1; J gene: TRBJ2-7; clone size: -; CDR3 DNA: TGTGCCAGCGGGGACAGGGGGTCCTACGAGCAGTACTTC; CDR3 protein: CASGDRGSYEQYF
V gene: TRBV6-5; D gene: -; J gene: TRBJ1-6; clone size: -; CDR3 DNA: TGTGCCAGCAGGGAGGGTTACCTATTAAATTCACCCCTCCACTTT; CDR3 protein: CASREGYLLNSPLHF
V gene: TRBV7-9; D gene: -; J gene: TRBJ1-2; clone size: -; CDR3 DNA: TGTGCCAGCAGCCCCCTGGGCAGCTATAACTATGGCTACACCTTC; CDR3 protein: CASSPLGSYNYGYTF
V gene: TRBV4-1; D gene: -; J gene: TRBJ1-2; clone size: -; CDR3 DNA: TGCGCCAGCAGCCAGGTAACTCATAACTATGGCTACACCTTC; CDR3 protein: CASSQVTHNYGYTF
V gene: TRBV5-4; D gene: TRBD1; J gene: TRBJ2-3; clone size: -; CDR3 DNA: TGTGCCAGCAGGTATACCGGGACAGTCACAGATACGCAGTATTTT; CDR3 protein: CASRYTGTVTDTQYF
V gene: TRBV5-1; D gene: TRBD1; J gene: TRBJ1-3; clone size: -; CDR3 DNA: TGCGCCAGTCGACAGGGAAGTTTATCTGGAAACACCATATATTTT; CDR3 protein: CASRQGSLSGNTIYF
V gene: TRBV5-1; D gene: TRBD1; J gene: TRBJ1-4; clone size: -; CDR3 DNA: TGCGCCAGCACCCAGGGGGCGCCTAATGAAAAACTGTTTTTT; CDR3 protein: CASTQGAPNEKLFF
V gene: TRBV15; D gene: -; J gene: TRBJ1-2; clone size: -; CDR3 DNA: TGTGCCACCAGCAGAGACCGTATCGGTAACTATGGCTACACCTTC; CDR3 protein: CATSRDRIGNYGYTF
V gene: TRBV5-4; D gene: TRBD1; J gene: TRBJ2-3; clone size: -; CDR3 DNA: TGTGCCAGCAGCCTGGACAGGAACACAGATACGCAGTATTTT; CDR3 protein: CASSLDRNTDTQYF
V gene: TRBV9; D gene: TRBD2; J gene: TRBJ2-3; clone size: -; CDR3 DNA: TGTGCCAGCAGCGAGCCCTTCGGGAGGAGGGCAGATACGCAGTATTTT; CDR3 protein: CASSEPFGRRADTQYF
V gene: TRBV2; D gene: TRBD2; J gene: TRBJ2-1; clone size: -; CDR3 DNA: TGTGCCAGCCTTGCTAGCGGGACCCACAATGAGCAGTTCTTC; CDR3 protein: CASLASGTHNEQFF
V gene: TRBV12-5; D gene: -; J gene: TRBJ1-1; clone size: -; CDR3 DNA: TGTGCTAGTAGGGCCGGGGGTATGAACACTGAAGCTTTCTTT; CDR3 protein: CASRAGGMNTEAFF
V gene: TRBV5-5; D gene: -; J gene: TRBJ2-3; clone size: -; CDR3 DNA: TGTGCCAGCAGCTTGTTCTCAGGGGCGGGGGCCACAGATACGCAGTATTTT; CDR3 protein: CASSLFSGAGATDTQYF
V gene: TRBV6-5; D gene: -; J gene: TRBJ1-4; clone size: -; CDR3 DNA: TGTGCCAGCAGTTACACCAGGGGAACTAATGAAAAACTGTTTTTT; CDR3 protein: CASSYTRGTNEKLFF
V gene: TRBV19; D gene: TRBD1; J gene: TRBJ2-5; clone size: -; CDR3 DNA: TGTGCCAGTAGTCGACAGGGTGAAGAGACCCAGTACTTC; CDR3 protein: CASSRQGEETQYF
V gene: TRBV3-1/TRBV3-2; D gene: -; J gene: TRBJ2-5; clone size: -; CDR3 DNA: TGTGCCAGCAGCCAAGGGCTTTTTGCAGGGGAAGAGACCCAGTACTTC; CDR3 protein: CASSQGLFAGEETQYF
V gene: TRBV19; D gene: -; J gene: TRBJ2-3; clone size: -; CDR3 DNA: TGTGCCAGTAGTATAGGCCGAGGGAGTAGCACAGATACGCAGTATTTT; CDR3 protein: CASSIGRGSSTDTQYF
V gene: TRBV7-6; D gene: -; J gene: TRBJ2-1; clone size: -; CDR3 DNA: TGTGCCAGCAGCCGGGGCCCACTGACAGGGAGGACGCGTGAGCAGTTCTTC; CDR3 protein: CASSRGPLTGRTREQFF
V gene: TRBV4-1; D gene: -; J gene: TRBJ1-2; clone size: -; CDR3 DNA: TGCGCCAGCAGCCAAGAGGCTCACTATGGCTACACCTTC; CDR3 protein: CASSQEAHYGYTF
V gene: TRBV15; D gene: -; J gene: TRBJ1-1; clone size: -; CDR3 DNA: TGTGCCACCAGCAGAGATGAGGGGAGGGAGGAAGCTTTCTTT; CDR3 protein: CATSRDEGREEAFF
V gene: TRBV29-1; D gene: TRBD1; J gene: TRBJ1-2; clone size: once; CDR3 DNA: TGCAGCGCCTCCCAGGACAGGGGGTATGGCTACACCTTC; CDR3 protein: CSASQDRGYGYTF
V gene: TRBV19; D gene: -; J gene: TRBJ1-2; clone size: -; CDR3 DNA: TGTGCCAGTAACCCAGGGGCCACTAACTATGGCTACACCTTC; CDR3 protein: CASNPGATNYGYTF
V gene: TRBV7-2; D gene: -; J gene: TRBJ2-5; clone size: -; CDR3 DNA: TGTGCCAGCAGCTTAGGGACATACCAAGAGACCCAGTACTTC; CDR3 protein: CASSLGTYQETQYF
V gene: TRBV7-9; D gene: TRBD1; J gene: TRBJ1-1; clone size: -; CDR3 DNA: TGTGCCAGCAGCAAAAACCAGGGGGCCACTGAAGCTTTCTTT; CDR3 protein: CASSKNQGATEAFF
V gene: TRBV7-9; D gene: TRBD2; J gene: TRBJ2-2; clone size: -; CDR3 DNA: TGTGCCAGCAGCTTAGGCGGGAGGGCCTCGGCCGGGGAGCTGTTTTTT; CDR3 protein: CASSLGGRASAGELFF
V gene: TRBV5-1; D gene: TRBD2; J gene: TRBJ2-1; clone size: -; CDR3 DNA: TGCGCCAGCAAGGTCGCGGGGGGCAGGAATGAGCAGTTCTTC; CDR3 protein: CASKVAGGRNEQFF
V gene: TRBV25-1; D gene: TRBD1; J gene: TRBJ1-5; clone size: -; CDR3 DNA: TGTGCCAGCAGTGAATCAGGGGGCGTCAATCAGCCCCAGCATTTT; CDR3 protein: CASSESGGVNQPQHF
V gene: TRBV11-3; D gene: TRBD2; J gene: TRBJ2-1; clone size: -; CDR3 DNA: TGTGCCAGCAGCTTAGAAGCGGGAGTACCCAATGAGCAGTTCTTC; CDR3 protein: CASSLEAGVPNEQFF
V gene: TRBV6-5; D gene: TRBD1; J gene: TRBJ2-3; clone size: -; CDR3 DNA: TGTGCCAGCAGACCCGGGACAGGGCCCACAGATACGCAGTATTTT; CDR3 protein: CASRPGTGPTDTQYF
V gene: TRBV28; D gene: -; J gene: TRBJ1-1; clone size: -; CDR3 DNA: TGTGCCAGCAGTAGGACAGCCCGGCAGGTAAACACTGAAGCTTTCTTT; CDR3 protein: CASSRTARQVNTEAFF
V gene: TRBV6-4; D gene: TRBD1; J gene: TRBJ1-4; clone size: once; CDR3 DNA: TGTGCCAGCACCTCCGGACAGGCTGGGGATGAAAAACTGTTTTTT; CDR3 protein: CASTSGQAGDEKLFF